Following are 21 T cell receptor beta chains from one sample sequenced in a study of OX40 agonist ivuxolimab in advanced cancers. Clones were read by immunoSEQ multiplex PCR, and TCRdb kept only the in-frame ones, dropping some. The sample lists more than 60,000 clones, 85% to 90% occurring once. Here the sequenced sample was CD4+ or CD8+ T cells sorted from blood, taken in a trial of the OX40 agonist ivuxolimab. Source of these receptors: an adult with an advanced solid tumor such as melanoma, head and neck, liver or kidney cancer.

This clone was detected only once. CDR3 coding DNA: TGTGCCTGGAGTGAAACAGTCGGAAACACCATATATTTT. This gives the protein CAWSETVGNTIYF. This rearrangement joins TRBV30 to TRBJ1-3, with D unclear. The germline V gene encodes CDR1 GTSNPN and CDR2 SVGIG (reference sequence). Trimming left V 1 base short and J 4 bases short, with 8 bases between. The CDR3 is made up of 13 amino acids.

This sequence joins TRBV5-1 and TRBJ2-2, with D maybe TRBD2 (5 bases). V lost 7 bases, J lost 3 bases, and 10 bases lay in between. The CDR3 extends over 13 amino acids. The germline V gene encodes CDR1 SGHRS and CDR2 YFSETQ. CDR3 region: CASFGLHTGELFF. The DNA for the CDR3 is TGCGCCAGCTTTGGACTTCACACCGGGGAGCTGTTTTTT.

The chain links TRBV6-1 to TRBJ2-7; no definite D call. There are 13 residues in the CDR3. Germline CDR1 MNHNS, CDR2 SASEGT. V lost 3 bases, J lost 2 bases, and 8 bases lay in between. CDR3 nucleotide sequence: TGTGCCAGCAGTGATGGCTTGGCCTACGAGCAGTACTTC. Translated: CASSDGLAYEQYF.

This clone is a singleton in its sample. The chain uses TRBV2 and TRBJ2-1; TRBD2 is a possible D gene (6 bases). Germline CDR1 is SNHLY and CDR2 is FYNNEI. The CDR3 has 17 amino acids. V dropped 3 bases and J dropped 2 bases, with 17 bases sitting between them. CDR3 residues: CASSDSAGRRTYNEQFF. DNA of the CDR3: TGTGCCAGCAGTGACAGCGCAGGGAGGAGAACCTACAATGAGCAGTTCTTC. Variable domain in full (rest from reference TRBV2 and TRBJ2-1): EPEVTQTPSHQVTQMGQEVILRCVPISNHLYFYWYRQILGQKVEFLVSFYNNEISEKSEIFDDQFSVERPDGSNFTLKIRSTKLEDSAMYFCASSDSAGRRTYNEQFFGPGTRLTVL.

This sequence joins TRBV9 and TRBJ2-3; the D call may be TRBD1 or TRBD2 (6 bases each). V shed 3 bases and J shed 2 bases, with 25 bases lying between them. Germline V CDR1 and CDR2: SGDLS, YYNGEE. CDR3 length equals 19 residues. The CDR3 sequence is CASSAPGRVGGDLTDTQYF. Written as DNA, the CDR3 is TGTGCCAGCAGCGCCCCGGGAAGGGTGGGGGGCGATCTCACAGATACGCAGTATTTT.

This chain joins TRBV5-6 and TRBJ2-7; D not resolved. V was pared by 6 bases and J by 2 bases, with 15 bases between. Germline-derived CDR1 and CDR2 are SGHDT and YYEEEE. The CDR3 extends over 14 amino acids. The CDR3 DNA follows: TGTGCCAGCAAGATTGGTAAGGGCCCCTACGAGCAGTACTTC. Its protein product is CASKIGKGPYEQYF.

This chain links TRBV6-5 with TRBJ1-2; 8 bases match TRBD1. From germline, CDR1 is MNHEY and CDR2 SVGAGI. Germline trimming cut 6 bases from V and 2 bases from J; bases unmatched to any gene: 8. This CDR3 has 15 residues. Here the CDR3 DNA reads TGTGCCAGCAGGGGGGGGGACAGGATAAACTATGGCTACACCTTC. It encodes CASRGGDRINYGYTF.

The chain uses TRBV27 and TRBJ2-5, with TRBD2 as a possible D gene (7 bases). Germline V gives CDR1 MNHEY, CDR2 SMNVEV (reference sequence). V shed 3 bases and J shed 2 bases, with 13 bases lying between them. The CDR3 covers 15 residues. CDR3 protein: CASSLGGRGQETQYF. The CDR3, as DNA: TGTGCCAGCAGTTTGGGGGGGCGCGGACAAGAGACCCAGTACTTC.

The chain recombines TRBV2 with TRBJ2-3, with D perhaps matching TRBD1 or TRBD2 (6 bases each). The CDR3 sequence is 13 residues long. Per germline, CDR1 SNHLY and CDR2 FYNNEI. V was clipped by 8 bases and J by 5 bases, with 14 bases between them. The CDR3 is CASVGRGEDTQYF. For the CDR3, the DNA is TGTGCCAGCGTAGGTAGGGGGGAAGATACGCAGTATTTT.

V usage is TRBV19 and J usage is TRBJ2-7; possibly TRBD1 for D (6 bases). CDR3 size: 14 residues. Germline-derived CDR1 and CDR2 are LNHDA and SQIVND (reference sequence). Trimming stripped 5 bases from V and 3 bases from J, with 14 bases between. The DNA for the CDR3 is TGTGCCAGTAGTCTCGGGACACATTTCTACGAGCAGTACTTC. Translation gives CASSLGTHFYEQYF.

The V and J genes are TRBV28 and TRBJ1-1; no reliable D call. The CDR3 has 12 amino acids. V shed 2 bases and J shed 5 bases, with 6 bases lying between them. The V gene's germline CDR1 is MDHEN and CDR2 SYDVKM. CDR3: CASSLGWTEAFF. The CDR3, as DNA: TGTGCCAGCAGTTTAGGGTGGACTGAAGCTTTCTTT.

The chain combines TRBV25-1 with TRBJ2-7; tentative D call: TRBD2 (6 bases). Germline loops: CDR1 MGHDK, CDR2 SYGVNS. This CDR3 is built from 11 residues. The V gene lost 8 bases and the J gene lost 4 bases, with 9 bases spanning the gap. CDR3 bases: TGTGCCAGCGATAGCGGATACGAGCAGTACTTC. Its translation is CASDSGYEQYF.

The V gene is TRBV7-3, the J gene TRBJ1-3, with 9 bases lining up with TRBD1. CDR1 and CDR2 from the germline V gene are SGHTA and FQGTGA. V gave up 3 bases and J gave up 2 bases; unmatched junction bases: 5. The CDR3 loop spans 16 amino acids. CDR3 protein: CASSLGTGITGNTIYF. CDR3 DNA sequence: TGTGCCAGCAGCTTGGGGACAGGGATCACTGGAAACACCATATATTTT.

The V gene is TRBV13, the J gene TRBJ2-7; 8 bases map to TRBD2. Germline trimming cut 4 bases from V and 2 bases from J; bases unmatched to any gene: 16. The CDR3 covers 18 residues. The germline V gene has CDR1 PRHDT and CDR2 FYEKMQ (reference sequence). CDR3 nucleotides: TGTGCCAGCAGCTCAAGCGGGGGCTATGGGACTAAGACCTACGAGCAGTACTTC. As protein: CASSSSGGYGTKTYEQYF.

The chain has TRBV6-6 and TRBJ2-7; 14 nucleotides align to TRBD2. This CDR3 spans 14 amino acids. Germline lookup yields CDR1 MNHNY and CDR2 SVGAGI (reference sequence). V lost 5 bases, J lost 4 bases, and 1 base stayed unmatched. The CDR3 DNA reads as TGTGCCAGCAGTGGACTAGCGGGAGGTTACGAGCAGTACTTC. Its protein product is CASSGLAGGYEQYF.

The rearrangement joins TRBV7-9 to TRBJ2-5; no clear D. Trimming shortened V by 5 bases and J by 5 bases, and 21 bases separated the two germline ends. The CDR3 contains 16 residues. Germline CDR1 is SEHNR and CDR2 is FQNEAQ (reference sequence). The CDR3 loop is CASSPRVIGFQETQYF. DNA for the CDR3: TGTGCCAGCAGCCCCCGTGTGATAGGGTTTCAGGAGACCCAGTACTTC.

As DNA, the CDR3 is TGTGCCAGCAGCTTAGTGACGTCCGCCGGGGAGCTGTTTTTT. Amino acids: CASSLVTSAGELFF. J is TRBJ2-2 and V is TRBV7-2, with D unclear. With 1 base removed from V and 6 bases from J, the gap between germline ends came to 9 bases. Germline values: CDR1 SGHTA, CDR2 FQGNSA. This CDR3 is built from 14 residues. The full variable domain, rest sourced from reference TRBV7-2 and TRBJ2-2, is GAGVSQSPSNKVTEKGKDVELRCDPISGHTALYWYRQSLGQGLEFLIYFQGNSAPDKSGLPSDRFSAERTGGSVSTLTIQRTQQEDSAVYLCASSLVTSAGELFFGEGSRLTVL.

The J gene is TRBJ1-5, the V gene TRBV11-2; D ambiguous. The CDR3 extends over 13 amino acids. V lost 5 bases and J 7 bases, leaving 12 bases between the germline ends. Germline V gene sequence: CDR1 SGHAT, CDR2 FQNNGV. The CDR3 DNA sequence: TGTGCCAGCAGCCTGGGAACAAGCCAGCCCCAGCATTTT. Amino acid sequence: CASSLGTSQPQHF.

The CDR3 loop is CASTPLVVANYGYTF. CDR3 DNA sequence: TGTGCCAGTACCCCCCTCGTGGTGGCGAACTATGGCTACACCTTC. The chain carries TRBV19 and TRBJ1-2, with unresolved D. The CDR3 extends over 15 amino acids. Germline loops: CDR1 LNHDA, CDR2 SQIVND (reference sequence). Trimming removed 7 bases from V and 2 bases from J, with 17 bases in between.

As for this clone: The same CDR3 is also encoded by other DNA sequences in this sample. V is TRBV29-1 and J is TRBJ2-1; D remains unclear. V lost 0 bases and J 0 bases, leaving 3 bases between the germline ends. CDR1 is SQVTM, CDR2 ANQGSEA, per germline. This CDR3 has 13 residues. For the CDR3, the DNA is TGCAGCGTTGAAGAGTCCTCCTACAATGAGCAGTTCTTC. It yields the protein CSVEESSYNEQFF.

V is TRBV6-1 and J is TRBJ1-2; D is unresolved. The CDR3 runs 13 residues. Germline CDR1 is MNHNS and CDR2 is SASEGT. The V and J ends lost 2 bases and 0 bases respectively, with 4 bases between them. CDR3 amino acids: CASSESSNYGYTF. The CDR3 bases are TGTGCCAGCAGTGAATCTTCTAACTATGGCTACACCTTC.